One sample yielded the 4 T cell receptor beta chains listed below, sequenced in a study of cytomegalovirus exposure and HLA in healthy donors. The PCR had 60 Vbeta and 13 Jbeta primers. Sequencing was performed with immunoSEQ multiplex PCR; in TCRdb, only in-frame clones are kept and a portion is missing. The sample lists 100,000 to 150,000 clones; around 83% were seen once. The source material was PBMCs. Receptor source: a girl aged 2 to 10 in good health and CMV-seronegative.

The chain has TRBV5-6 and TRBJ1-5; D might be TRBD1 (6 bases). This CDR3 spans 15 amino acids. V lost 3 bases and J lost 5, with 15 bases in between. The germline gives CDR1 SGHDT, CDR2 YYEEEE. The CDR3 reads CASSSRGEGYQPQHF. The CDR3 DNA reads TGTGCCAGCAGCTCCAGGGGAGAGGGGTATCAGCCCCAGCATTTT.

V and J are TRBV25-1 and TRBJ2-2, with 8 bases fitting TRBD1. V was pared by 2 bases and J by 5 bases, with 7 bases of the junction left unmatched. CDR3 size: 16 residues. In germline, CDR1 is MGHDK, CDR2 SYGVNS. The CDR3 here is CASSEIGDRSTGELFF. CDR3 sequence (DNA): TGTGCCAGCAGTGAAATAGGGGACAGGTCTACCGGGGAGCTGTTTTTT.

The chain joins TRBV5-1 to TRBJ2-1; maybe TRBD2 (5 bases). Germline V gene data show CDR1 as SGHRS and CDR2 as YFSETQ. The CDR3 loop spans 16 amino acids. V lost 0 bases and J lost 4, with 14 bases in between. The CDR3 sequence: CASSLGWESGYNEQFF. As DNA, the CDR3 is TGCGCCAGCAGCTTGGGGTGGGAGAGTGGTTACAATGAGCAGTTCTTC.

This rearrangement joins TRBV18 to TRBJ2-3, with D perhaps matching TRBD1 (6 bases). V lost 6 bases and J lost 4, with 8 bases in between. This CDR3 is built from 12 residues. Germline V CDR1 and CDR2: KGHSH, LQKENI. CDR3 sequence reads: CASSQGSDTQYF. CDR3 nucleotide sequence: TGTGCCAGCTCGCAGGGGTCAGATACGCAGTATTTT.